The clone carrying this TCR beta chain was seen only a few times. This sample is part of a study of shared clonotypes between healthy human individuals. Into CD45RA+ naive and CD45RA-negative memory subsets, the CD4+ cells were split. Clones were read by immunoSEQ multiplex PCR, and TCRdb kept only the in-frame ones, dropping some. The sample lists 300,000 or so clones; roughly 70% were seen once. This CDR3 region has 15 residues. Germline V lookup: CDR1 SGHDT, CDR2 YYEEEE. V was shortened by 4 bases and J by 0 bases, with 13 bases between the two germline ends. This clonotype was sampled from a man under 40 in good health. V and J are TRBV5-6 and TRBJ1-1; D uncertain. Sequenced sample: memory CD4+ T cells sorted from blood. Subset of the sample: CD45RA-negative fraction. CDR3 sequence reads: CASSLGWGLNTEAFF. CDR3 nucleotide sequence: TGTGCCAGCAGCCTTGGGTGGGGATTGAACACTGAAGCTTTCTTT.